These 9 T cell receptor beta chains were sequenced from one sample in a study of Graves' ophthalmopathy and Graves' hyperthyroidism. Amplification targeted the TCR beta CDR3 regions, with RNA transcripts as the source material. An initial RT-PCR round employing HTBI primers preceded a second-round multiplex PCR. MiXCR, applied by TCRdb to the multiplex PCR reads, yields one record per CDR3 protein. The sample lists hundreds of thousands of distinct CDR3 sequences; about 40% were seen once. Material for sequencing was peripheral blood. These TCRs come from an adult man with Graves' ophthalmopathy.

The J gene is TRBJ2-5, the V gene TRBV29-1; TRBD1 is a possible D gene (6 bases). Looked up from germline, CDR1 is SQVTM and CDR2 is ANQGSEA. The CDR3 extends over 12 amino acids. Trimming took off 6 bases at V and 0 bases at J, with 8 bases between the two ends. The CDR3, as DNA: TGCAGCGTAGACAGGCACCAAGAGACCCAGTACTTC. Protein sequence: CSVDRHQETQYF.

This clonotype was observed at least ten times. V gene TRBV15 combines with J gene TRBJ1-2; tentatively, D is TRBD1 (5 bases). Trimming took off 0 bases at V and 4 bases at J, with 15 bases between the two ends. The V gene's germline CDR1 is LNHNV and CDR2 YYDKDF (reference sequence). This CDR3 contains 16 residues. In nucleotides, the CDR3 is TGTGCCACCAGCAGAGATCCCCAGGACATACTCTATGGCTACACCTTC. This sequence encodes CATSRDPQDILYGYTF.

The DNA of the CDR3 is TGTGCCACCAGCAGGGGTTCCAGGGGAGACTACACCTTC. It is translated as CATSRGSRGDYTF. The chain uses TRBV15 and TRBJ1-2; the D gene is possibly TRBD1 (6 bases). The V gene lost 3 bases and the J gene lost 10 bases, with 15 bases spanning the gap. This CDR3 region has 13 residues. CDR1 is LNHNV, CDR2 YYDKDF, per germline (reference sequence).

The chain links TRBV6-5 to TRBJ2-7, with 9 bases fitting TRBD2. CDR1 is MNHEY, CDR2 SVGAGI, per germline. Trimming took 2 bases from V and 5 from J; bases not matched to a gene: 7. This CDR3 comprises 15 residues. CDR3 nucleotides: TGTGCCAGCAGTTACCTTGCGGGAGGGGGCCACGAGCAGTACTTC. The encoded protein is CASSYLAGGGHEQYF.

This clonotype has at least ten counts. J is TRBJ2-5 and V is TRBV7-6; 8 positions match TRBD2. The germline V gene has CDR1 SGHVS and CDR2 FNYEAQ. The CDR3 length is 17 residues. V dropped 5 bases and J dropped 5; count of bases not matched to a gene: 16. CDR3 loop: CASSPRGAGGSGETQYF. In DNA form, the CDR3 reads TGTGCCAGCAGCCCCCGAGGGGCGGGGGGTTCCGGGGAGACCCAGTACTTC.

The genes are TRBV9 and TRBJ2-2, with 13 nucleotides matching TRBD2. CDR3 length equals 16 residues. With 7 bases clipped from V and 7 bases from J, the junction kept 10 bases outside the gene matches. CDR1 and CDR2 (germline): SGDLS, YYNGEE. Here the CDR3 DNA reads TGTGCCAGCTCCCGCACCGGGACTAGCGGGGTCGGGGAGCTGTTTTTT. It encodes CASSRTGTSGVGELFF.

The sample holds one count of this clonotype. V and J are TRBV10-3 and TRBJ1-4; 8 bases fit TRBD1. This CDR3 region has 17 residues. Unmatched junction bases numbered 17, after V lost 6 bases and J lost 8 bases. Per germline, CDR1 ENHRY and CDR2 SYGVKD. This CDR3 reads CAISTGTGVNRGEKLFF. The CDR3 DNA follows: TGTGCCATCAGCACCGGGACAGGCGTTAATAGGGGCGAAAAACTGTTTTTT.

This clonotype was observed many times. The CDR3 is CASSQEREGQETQYF. The DNA of the CDR3 is TGTGCCAGCAGCCAAGAAAGGGAAGGTCAAGAGACCCAGTACTTC. The rearrangement uses TRBV14 and TRBJ2-5; D is unclear. This CDR3 is built from 15 residues. The V and J ends lost 0 bases and 2 bases respectively, with 10 bases between them. Germline-derived CDR1 and CDR2 are SGHDN and FVKESK.

There are many counts of this clonotype. V gene TRBV10-3 combines with J gene TRBJ1-6; D gene ambiguous. CDR3 length equals 16 residues. Germline assignment: CDR1 ENHRY and CDR2 SYGVKD. V was cut by 10 bases and J by 7 bases, with 23 bases left in between. CDR3 bases: TGTGCCAGCAGAGTGGGTCTCGAGGTGGGGAATTCACCCCTCCACTTT. It translates to CASRVGLEVGNSPLHF.